This T cell receptor beta chain was documented in a study of blood T cells in healthy people across ages (dated by TCRdb to between 2014 and 2017). Concerning the study at large: Template switching captured roughly one uniquely barcoded TCR beta cDNA molecule per two T cells in model experiments. To track age-related changes in TCR beta repertoire diversity, the study relied on deep sequencing normalized with unique cDNA molecular identifiers. The donors were divided into four age groups: young (average around 16 years), middle-aged (roughly 42), aged (approximately 64) and long-lived (about 80). The study analyzed two additional independent replicas of 1 million unique cDNA reads from the same blood draw for two donors, one aged 18 to 29 and one aged 80 or older. The paper's findings and limits, for the study overall: Observed TCR beta diversity per million T cells fell roughly linearly with age, and a significant reduction was already apparent by age roughly 40. Estimates of total diversity from one million sequenced T cells were regarded as lower bounds and underestimates. A strong correlation was found between observed TCR beta diversity and the percentage of naive T cells measured by flow cytometry. The long-lived group showed more naive CD4+ T cells, fewer expanded clones and increased TCR diversity than the aged group, suggesting age selection. Because profiling used bulk unsorted PBMCs, naive and antigen-experienced compartments could not be compared conclusively. Because the CMV infection status of the donors was unknown, age-related changes in expanded clonotypes may potentially have been confounded.

Receptor amplification or capture employed 5' RACE. Sequencing used an Illumina HiSeq 2500. A second PCR of roughly 7 to 11 cycles was performed with a sample-barcoded 5' primer and a J-beta primer mix. Each TCR beta cDNA molecule received a unique molecular identifier from a template-switch 5' adaptor carrying 12 random nucleotides. At least 2.5 million CDR3-containing paired-end reads were obtained from each sample. First-strand cDNA was synthesized from all RNA with the Mint cDNA synthesis kit, primed by a TRBC-specific oligonucleotide. Following uracil-DNA glycosylase treatment, a first 18-cycle PCR with universal primers M1SS and BC2_uni_R was performed on all cDNA. Regarding the original processing steps: Normalization of each sample was performed by random selection of 1 million high-quality reads, each carrying a distinct molecular identifier. Reads sharing molecular identifiers were discarded rather than binned into consensus sequences. CDR3 identification, clonotype clustering and error correction used MiTCR with a Q25 quality threshold and the strictest error-elimination algorithm. A nonparametric unseen species model using Euler transformation provided a lower-bound estimate of total TCR beta diversity. TCRdb reran the public reads through fastp at Q25 and MiXCR, keeping productive beta chains. Each CDR3 protein gets just one entry, which takes the most common genes and DNA from the rows behind it. None of the V and J calls come from the authors' own analysis; TCRdb made them. This sample lists 760,000 or so distinct CDR3 sequences; more than 20% were detected once. The ten largest clones take up roughly a tenth of the sample.

The approximately 39 donors, aged about 6 to 100 years, were systemically healthy Caucasian individuals from Russia. Approximately 9.3 milliliters of peripheral blood were collected from each donor into EDTA-treated Vacutainer tubes. Ficoll-Paque density-gradient centrifugation was used to isolate PBMCs, with at least 7 million per sample. Trizol reagent was used to extract total RNA from the PBMCs, yielding at least 5 micrograms per sample. For every donor, an aliquot of PBMCs went through flow cytometry to measure the percentages of naive CD45RAhigh/CD27high T cells. Of note for this clonotype: Its antigen remains unidentified. No much larger clone is present one base from it, and per-base qualities are unavailable.

V and J lose 2 bases and 0 bases, and a span of 10 bases separates them. Reading from cysteine to phenylalanine, the CDR3 counts 16 amino acids. Solely the CDR3 DNA is kept, with 48 bases framed from the first base. CDR1 and CDR2 are read off the germline V gene (reference sequence) as SEHNR and FQNEAQ. These data were also reused for a study on T cells of mothers and their children. The second study, in turn, reports: Nine systemically healthy Caucasian individuals, comprising three mothers and their six children, were included as donors. cDNA synthesis consumed the entire amount of extracted RNA, loaded at about 1.5 ug RNA in each 15 ul reaction. In the second PCR, the M1S primer introduced both the sample barcodes and 2-4 random nucleotides. Over 8.5 million TCR beta CDR3 reads were obtained for each mother, and some 3 million reads were obtained for each child. Thymic selection similarly shapes TCR recombination output in related and unrelated pairs, with minor effect from inherited differences. Normalized repertoire overlap was always found to be slightly, but never significantly, higher in related mother-child pairs than in unrelated mother-child pairs. Persistent microchimeric T cell clones were not detected, at a sensitivity of around 99 clones per million clonotypes. To look for features that set related mother-child pairs apart from unrelated individuals, the researchers ran deep NGS to compare the TCR beta repertoires of mothers and children. The mean age was about 37 +/- 4 years for the mothers and approximately 11 +/- 4 years for the children. After adapter ligation was performed with NEBNext reagents, the libraries were sequenced on an Illumina HiSeq 2000 with 100+100 nt paired-end reads. To avoid cross-contamination, the mother libraries and the child libraries were prepared a month apart and sequenced in separate runs. Between about 500,000 and 2,100,000 distinct TCR beta clonotypes were identified per donor. Naive TCR beta clonotypes were estimated from low-frequency clonotypes matched to each donor's FACS-determined naive share, without sorting.

The clonotype was recovered from a boy aged 10-17 years in good health. Sample: blood. The chain was built from TRBV7-9 and TRBJ1-4, with no reliable assignment of the D segment. The DNA reads TGTGCCAGCAGCTTATTCGCAGAAGCAACTAATGAAAAACTGTTTTTT. Translated, it gives CASSLFAEATNEKLFF.